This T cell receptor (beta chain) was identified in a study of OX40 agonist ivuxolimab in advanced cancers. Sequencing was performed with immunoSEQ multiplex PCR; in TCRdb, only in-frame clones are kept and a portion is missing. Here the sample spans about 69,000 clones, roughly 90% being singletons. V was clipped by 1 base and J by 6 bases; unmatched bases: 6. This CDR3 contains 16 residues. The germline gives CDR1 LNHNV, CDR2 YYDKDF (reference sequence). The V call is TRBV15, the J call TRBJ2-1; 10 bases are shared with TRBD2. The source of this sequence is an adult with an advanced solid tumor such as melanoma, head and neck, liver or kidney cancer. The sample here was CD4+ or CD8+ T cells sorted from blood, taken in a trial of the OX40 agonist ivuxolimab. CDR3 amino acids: CATSRGSGRAGNEQFF. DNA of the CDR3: TGTGCCACCAGCAGAGGGAGCGGGAGGGCCGGCAATGAGCAGTTCTTC.